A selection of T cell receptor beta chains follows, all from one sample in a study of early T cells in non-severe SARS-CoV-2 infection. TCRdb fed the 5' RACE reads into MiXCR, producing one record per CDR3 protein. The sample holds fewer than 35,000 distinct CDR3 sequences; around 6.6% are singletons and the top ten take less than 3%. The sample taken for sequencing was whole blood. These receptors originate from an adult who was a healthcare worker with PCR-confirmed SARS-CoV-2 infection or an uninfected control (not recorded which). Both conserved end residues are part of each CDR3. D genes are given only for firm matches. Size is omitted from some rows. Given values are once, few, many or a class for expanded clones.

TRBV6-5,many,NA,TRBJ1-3,TGTGCCAGCAGTCGATCGTACAGAGGAAACACCATATATTTT,CASSRSYRGNTIYF
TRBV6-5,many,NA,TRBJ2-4,TGTGCCAGCAGTCCGGTAGTGAACCTAGCCAAAAACATTCAGTACTTC,CASSPVVNLAKNIQYF
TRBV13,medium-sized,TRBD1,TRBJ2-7,TGTGCCAGCAGCAAAGCCAAGCCGGGACAGGGTGATGAGCAGTACTTC,CASSKAKPGQGDEQYF
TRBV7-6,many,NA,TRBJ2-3,TGTGCCAGCAGCTTAGAGGGAAGCGCAGATACGCAGTATTTT,CASSLEGSADTQYF
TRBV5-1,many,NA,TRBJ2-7,TGCGCCAGCAGCTTGGATGGGACACCTCTTTACGAGCAGTACTTC,CASSLDGTPLYEQYF
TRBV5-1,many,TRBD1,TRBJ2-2,TGCGCCAGCAGCTACCCACAGGGGAGCGCCGGGGAGCTGTTTTTT,CASSYPQGSAGELFF
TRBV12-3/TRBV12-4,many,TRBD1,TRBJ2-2,TGTGCCAGCAGTTTGGGACAGGTTTCCGGGGAGCTGTTTTTT,CASSLGQVSGELFF
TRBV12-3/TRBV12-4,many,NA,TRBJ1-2,TGTGCCAGCAGTGAAGGGGCCGGGGGCTATGGCTACACCTTC,CASSEGAGGYGYTF
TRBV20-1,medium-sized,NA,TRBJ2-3,TGCAGTGCTAGAGCGGCTAGCAATTCAGATACGCAGTATTTT,CSARAASNSDTQYF
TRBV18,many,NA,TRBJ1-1,TGTGCCAGCTCACCGACCCCCCCGGGGAGCACTGAAGCTTTCTTT,CASSPTPPGSTEAFF
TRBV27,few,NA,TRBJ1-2,TGTGCCAGCAGTTTTCCGGGCAACTATGGCTACACCTTC,CASSFPGNYGYTF
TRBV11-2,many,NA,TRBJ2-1,TGTGCCAGCGCTACGCAAGGGGCCAATGAGCAGTTCTTC,CASATQGANEQFF
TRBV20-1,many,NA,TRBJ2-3,TGCAGTGCTGACTTGACTAGCACAGATACGCAGTATTTT,CSADLTSTDTQYF
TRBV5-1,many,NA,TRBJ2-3,TGCGCCAGCAGCTTCTCAACAGATACGCAGTATTTT,CASSFSTDTQYF
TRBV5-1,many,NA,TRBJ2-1,TGCGCCAGCAGCGCGCGACTCGCCTCCTACAATGAGCAGTTCTTC,CASSARLASYNEQFF
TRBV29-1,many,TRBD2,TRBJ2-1,TGCAGCGTAGATGTCGGGAGGCGGTTCTTC,CSVDVGRRFF
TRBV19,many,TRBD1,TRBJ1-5,TGTGCCAGTAGTGCCCCGGGCAGGGGGCATCAGCCCCAGCATTTT,CASSAPGRGHQPQHF
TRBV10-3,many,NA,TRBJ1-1,TGTGCCATCAGTGAGTCGAGGTATCAAACTGAAGCTTTCTTT,CAISESRYQTEAFF
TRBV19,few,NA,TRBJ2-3,TGTGCCAGTAGTATAGTGGATACGCAGTATTTT,CASSIVDTQYF
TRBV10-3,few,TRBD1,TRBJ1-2,TGTGCCACCATGACAGGGGTCGGCTATGGCTACACCTTC,CATMTGVGYGYTF
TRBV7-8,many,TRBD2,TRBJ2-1,TGTGCCAGCAGCCTGGGAGCGGCGGGAGAGGGTCATGAGCAGTTCTTC,CASSLGAAGEGHEQFF
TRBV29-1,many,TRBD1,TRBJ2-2,TGCAGCGCGGACAGGCCGAACACCGGGGAGCTGTTTTTT,CSADRPNTGELFF
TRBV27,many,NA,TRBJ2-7,TGTGCCAGCAGCCTACTATATAGGGGGGAGGCCTACGAGCAGTACTTC,CASSLLYRGEAYEQYF
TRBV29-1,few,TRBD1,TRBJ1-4,TGCGGCGGTTGGGGGACAGGGGATAATGAAAAACTGTTTTTT,CGGWGTGDNEKLFF
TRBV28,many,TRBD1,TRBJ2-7,TGTGCCAGCAGCCCCGGACAGGTTCCCTCCTACGAGCAGTACTTC,CASSPGQVPSYEQYF
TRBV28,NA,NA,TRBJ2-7,TGTGCCAGCAGTGCGTCCCGGGACGAGCAGTACTTC,CASSASRDEQYF
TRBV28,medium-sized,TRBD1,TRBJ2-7,TGTGCCAGCGTTACAGGGGACACCTCCTACGAGCAGTACTTC,CASVTGDTSYEQYF
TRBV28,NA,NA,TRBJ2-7,TGTGCCAGCAGTTTCCACAACTCCTACGAGCAGTACTTC,CASSFHNSYEQYF
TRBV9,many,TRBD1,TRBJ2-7,TGTGCCAGCAGCCTAAGACAGGGGAACTACGAGCAGTACTTC,CASSLRQGNYEQYF
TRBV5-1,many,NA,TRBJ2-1,TGCGCCAGCAGCTTGGACGCGGGTATTTACAATGAGCAGTTCTTC,CASSLDAGIYNEQFF
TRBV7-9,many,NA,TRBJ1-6,TGTGCCAGCAGCTTAACGAGGGGGGATTCACCCCTCCACTTT,CASSLTRGDSPLHF
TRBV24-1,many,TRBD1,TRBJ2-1,TGTGCCACCAGTGGTGACCCGGGACAGGGCCGTTACAATGAGCAGTTCTTC,CATSGDPGQGRYNEQFF
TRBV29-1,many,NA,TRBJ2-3,TGCAGCGTTGGACAGACTTTCCCCACAGATACGCAGTATTTT,CSVGQTFPTDTQYF
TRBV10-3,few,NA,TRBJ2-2,TGTGCCATCAGTGACGGGGGAGTAAGACCCAGAACTAACACCGGGGAGCTGTTTTTT,CAISDGGVRPRTNTGELFF
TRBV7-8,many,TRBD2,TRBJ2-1,TGTGCCAGCAGCTCTAGCGGGAGGGCCGGGTTCTTC,CASSSSGRAGFF
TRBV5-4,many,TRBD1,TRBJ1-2,TGTGCCAGCAGCCGGGACAGCCTCTCTGGCTACACCTTC,CASSRDSLSGYTF
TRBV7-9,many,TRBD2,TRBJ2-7,TGTGCCAGCAGCCCTGCCGGACTAGCGGTCTACTACGAGCAGTACTTC,CASSPAGLAVYYEQYF
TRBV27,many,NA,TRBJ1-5,TGTGCCAGCAGTTTAGGAGGACGGATGAATCAGCCCCAGCATTTT,CASSLGGRMNQPQHF
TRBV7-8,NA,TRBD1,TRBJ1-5,TGTGCCAGCAGCTTCCGGGACAGGGGTTCTAATCAGCCCCAGCATTTT,CASSFRDRGSNQPQHF
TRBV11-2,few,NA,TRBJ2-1,TGTGCCAGCAGCCCCGTGGTTGCAGCTGCTGAGCAGTTCTTC,CASSPVVAAAEQFF
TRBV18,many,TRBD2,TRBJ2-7,TGTGCCAGCTCACCAGTGGCTAGCGGGAGCCACGAGCAGTACTTC,CASSPVASGSHEQYF
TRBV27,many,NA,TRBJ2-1,TGTGCCAGCAGTTGGGACTTTTACTCCTACAATGAGCAGTTCTTC,CASSWDFYSYNEQFF
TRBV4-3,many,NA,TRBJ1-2,TGCGCCAGCAGCCAAGAGGAAGGAGGGTTCGACTATGGCTACACCTTC,CASSQEEGGFDYGYTF
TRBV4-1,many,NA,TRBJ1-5,TGCGCCAGCAGCCAAGATCCTGGGGGGGGTCAGCCCCAGCATTTT,CASSQDPGGGQPQHF
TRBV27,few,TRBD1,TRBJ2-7,TGTGCCAGCAGTGCGACAGGGGCGACCTACGAGCAGTACTTC,CASSATGATYEQYF
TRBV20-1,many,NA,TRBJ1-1,TGCAGTGCTAGATTGCCTTTCGGCGCGAACACTGAAGCTTTCTTT,CSARLPFGANTEAFF
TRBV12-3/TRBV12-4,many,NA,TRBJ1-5,TGTGCCAGCAGTATGGGACGTCGGAACAATCAGCCCCAGCATTTT,CASSMGRRNNQPQHF
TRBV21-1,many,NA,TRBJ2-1,TGTGCCAGCAGCAAAGGCAGGAGGGCAGGGATATTCCCCAATGAGCAGTTCTTC,CASSKGRRAGIFPNEQFF
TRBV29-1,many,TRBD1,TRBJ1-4,TGCAGCGTTGTAGTTGCGACAGGGAATGAAAAACTGTTTTTT,CSVVVATGNEKLFF
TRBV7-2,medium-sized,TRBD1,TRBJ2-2,TGTGCCAGCAAAACCCCTACAGGGGGAGGTAACACCGGGGAGCTGTTTTTT,CASKTPTGGGNTGELFF
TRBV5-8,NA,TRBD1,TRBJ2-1,TGTGCCAGCAGCTCCCGGACAGGGAGCTCCTACAATGAGCAGTTCTTC,CASSSRTGSSYNEQFF
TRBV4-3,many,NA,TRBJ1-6,TGCGCCAGCAGCCAAGACCGCGGCAGCGACTATTCACCCCTCCACTTT,CASSQDRGSDYSPLHF
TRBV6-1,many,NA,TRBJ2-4,TGTGCCTCTCGGGGCGGCATTCAGTACTTC,CASRGGIQYF
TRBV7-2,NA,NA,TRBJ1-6,TGTGCCAGCAGCCACAGGACGGACAGCTCCTATAATTCACCCCTCCACTTT,CASSHRTDSSYNSPLHF
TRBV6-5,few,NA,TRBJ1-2,TGTGCCAGCAGTTACGGTGCGGGGGACTATGGCTACACCTTC,CASSYGAGDYGYTF
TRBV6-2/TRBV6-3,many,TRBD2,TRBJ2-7,TGTGCCAGCAGTTACGGTGTGCTAGCGGGCTACGAGCAGTACTTC,CASSYGVLAGYEQYF
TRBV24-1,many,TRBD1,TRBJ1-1,TGTGCCACCAGTGATGCGGGACAGGGCGGGAACACTGAAGCTTTCTTT,CATSDAGQGGNTEAFF
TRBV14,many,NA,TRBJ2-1,TGTGCCAGCAGCCGCGGGACAGCGTCCTACAATGAGCAGTTCTTC,CASSRGTASYNEQFF
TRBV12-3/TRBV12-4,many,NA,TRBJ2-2,TGTGCCAGCAGTGCTTACACCCAGGTCGGGGAGCTGTTTTTT,CASSAYTQVGELFF
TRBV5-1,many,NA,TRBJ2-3,TGCGCCAGCACTATCCCCGGCCGTTTGACAGAAAACCGCACAGATACGCAGTATTTT,CASTIPGRLTENRTDTQYF